The rows below give T cell receptor beta chains drawn from one sample of a study of T-cell reconstitution after alpha-beta-depleted transplantation in children. One entry per CDR3 protein results from TCRdb running MiXCR on the PCR reads. Of over 120,000 distinct CDR3 sequences detected, roughly 9% appear once; the ten largest clones hold around a sixth. The sample here was PBMCs, mostly from graft donor cells, taken 180 days after TCRalphabeta/CD19-depleted stem cell transplant. All receptors derive from a female patient aged 2-15 years who had a stem cell transplant for congenital amegakaryocytic thrombocytopenia, so the T cells may come from the graft donor. The CDR3 runs from the conserved cysteine through the conserved F or W. Fields, in order: V gene, clone size, J gene, D gene, CDR3 protein, CDR3 DNA. A D gene is named only where the DNA matches it firmly. Clone sizes are given selectively: once, few, many, or a class where the clone is expanded.

V gene: TRBV20-1
clone size: -
J gene: TRBJ2-3
D gene: -
CDR3 protein: CSASTGRAFFSSTDTQYF
CDR3 DNA: TGCAGTGCGAGTACGGGACGGGCCTTTTTTTCGAGCACAGATACGCAGTATTTT

V gene: TRBV3-1
clone size: many
J gene: TRBJ2-7
D gene: TRBD1
CDR3 protein: CASSATGDVYEQYF
CDR3 DNA: TGTGCCAGCAGCGCGACAGGGGATGTCTACGAGCAGTACTTC

V gene: TRBV12-5
clone size: many
J gene: TRBJ2-7
D gene: TRBD2
CDR3 protein: CASGDGLAGKSYEQYF
CDR3 DNA: TGTGCTAGTGGAGACGGACTAGCGGGCAAGTCCTACGAGCAGTACTTC

V gene: TRBV20-1
clone size: few
J gene: TRBJ2-7
D gene: -
CDR3 protein: CSAKPEVPYEQYF
CDR3 DNA: TGCAGTGCTAAACCCGAGGTGCCCTACGAGCAGTACTTC

V gene: TRBV7-2
clone size: many
J gene: TRBJ1-4
D gene: -
CDR3 protein: CASSFAGSEKLFF
CDR3 DNA: TGTGCCAGCAGCTTCGCGGGTTCAGAAAAACTGTTTTTT

V gene: TRBV7-2
clone size: few
J gene: TRBJ2-1
D gene: -
CDR3 protein: CASSFVFEQFF
CDR3 DNA: TGTGCCAGCAGCTTCGTGTTCGAGCAGTTCTTC

V gene: TRBV5-1
clone size: many
J gene: TRBJ2-3
D gene: -
CDR3 protein: CASRIATDTQYF
CDR3 DNA: TGCGCCAGCAGAATTGCTACAGATACGCAGTATTTT

V gene: TRBV12-3/TRBV12-4
clone size: many
J gene: TRBJ2-1
D gene: -
CDR3 protein: CASSSGTLYNEQFF
CDR3 DNA: TGTGCCAGCAGTTCCGGGACTTTATACAATGAGCAGTTCTTC

V gene: TRBV20-1
clone size: many
J gene: TRBJ1-2
D gene: -
CDR3 protein: CSAQLDYTF
CDR3 DNA: TGCAGTGCGCAGTTAGACTACACCTTC

V gene: TRBV29-1
clone size: many
J gene: TRBJ2-3
D gene: -
CDR3 protein: CSVEWGKDTQYF
CDR3 DNA: TGCAGCGTTGAATGGGGGAAAGATACGCAGTATTTT

V gene: TRBV4-3
clone size: many
J gene: TRBJ2-2
D gene: -
CDR3 protein: CASSQGLAVNTGELFF
CDR3 DNA: TGCGCCAGCAGCCAAGGGCTAGCAGTTAACACCGGGGAGCTGTTTTTT